Below are 11 T cell receptor beta chains sequenced from a single sample in a study of T cell responses to AZD1222 COVID-19 vaccine (dated by TCRdb to about 2021). Explained via the paper, the time point label denotes: about 28 days (+/-7) after the second vaccine dose. Library prep was done by the immunoSEQ multiplex PCR assay. TCRdb mirrors the immuneACCESS table, restricted to in-frame sequences. Some clones are absent from its copies; in checked studies, under half trace to an unresolved V gene, and the reason for the others is unknown. This sample gives 90,000 to 110,000 clones in total; more than 70% of them show up just once. The ten largest clones capture roughly 4.4% of the sample. This material consisted of peripheral blood, taken 28 days after the second AZD1222 dose. The receptors were gathered from an adult who received the AZD1222 COVID-19 vaccine.

This clone was seen a single time. The chain uses TRBV12-3 or TRBV12-4 and TRBJ2-7, with TRBD2 matching over 8 bases. J gave up 3 bases and V 7 bases, and 5 bases lay outside the gene matches. The CDR3 consists of 13 residues. CDR3 sequence reads: CASTPSGGYEQYF. Here the CDR3 DNA reads TGTGCCAGCACCCCCAGCGGGGGCTACGAGCAGTACTTC.

This sequence joins TRBV24-1 and TRBJ1-2; 7 nucleotides match TRBD1. Unmatched junction bases numbered 14, after V lost 10 bases and J lost 4 bases. This CDR3 comprises 15 residues. Germline V gene lookup returns CDR1 KGHDR and CDR2 SFDVKD. The CDR3 here is CATVSGTEFSYGYTF. DNA of the CDR3: TGTGCCACGGTCTCCGGGACAGAATTTTCCTATGGCTACACCTTC.

The genes are TRBV7-9 and TRBJ2-2; TRBD1 might be the D (6 bases). Germline loops: CDR1 SEHNR, CDR2 FQNEAQ (reference sequence). This CDR3 contains 14 residues. The germline V and J ends were trimmed by 5 bases and 4 bases, with 11 bases remaining between them. The CDR3 spells CASSPGQSTGELFF. In DNA form, the CDR3 reads TGTGCCAGCAGCCCCGGACAGAGCACCGGGGAGCTGTTTTTT.

The chain links TRBV7-2 to TRBJ2-7; unclear D gene. The germline gives CDR1 SGHTA, CDR2 FQGNSA. Trimming shortened V by 0 bases and J by 4 bases, and 7 bases separated the two germline ends. The CDR3 has 13 residues. The CDR3, as DNA: TGTGCCAGCAGCTTAGCGCACTCATACGAGCAGTACTTC. Translated, it gives CASSLAHSYEQYF.

CDR3 region: CAWIKGSRLNNSPLHF. The CDR3 DNA is TGTGCCTGGATTAAGGGGAGTAGGCTTAATAATTCACCCCTCCACTTT. The J gene is TRBJ1-6, the V gene TRBV30; a possible D gene is TRBD1 (5 bases). The CDR3 is 16 amino acids. The ends were cut back, 4 bases at V and 5 bases at J, with 18 bases in the middle. Germline values: CDR1 GTSNPN, CDR2 SVGIG (reference sequence).

The rearrangement links TRBV19 to TRBJ2-7; D uncertain. From germline, CDR1 is LNHDA and CDR2 SQIVND (reference sequence). Trimming removed 1 base from V and 5 bases from J, with 12 bases in between. The CDR3 is 14 residues long. CDR3 DNA sequence: TGTGCCAGTAGTATAGTATACAGCTCGCACGAGCAGTACTTC. The encoded protein is CASSIVYSSHEQYF. Using reference TRBV19 and TRBJ2-7 for the parts outside the CDR3, the full variable domain is DGGITQSPKYLFRKEGQNVTLSCEQNLNHDAMYWYRQDPGQGLRLIYYSQIVNDFQKGDIAEGYSVSREKKESFPLTVTSAQKNPTAFYLCASSIVYSSHEQYFGPGTRLTVT.

This chain joins TRBV6-2 or TRBV6-3 and TRBJ1-6, with no clear D. The CDR3 runs 16 residues. CDR1 and CDR2 from the germline V gene are MNHEY and SVGEGT. The V end lost 4 bases, the J end lost 8 bases, and 18 bases lay between the germline ends. The CDR3 here is CASSSLTGYEDSPLHF. CDR3 in DNA: TGTGCCAGCAGTTCGCTGACGGGGTATGAGGATTCACCCCTCCACTTT.

V usage is TRBV5-4 and J usage is TRBJ1-2; D not certain. The CDR3 is 12 amino acids. The V end lost 0 bases, the J end lost 8 bases, and 8 bases lay between the germline ends. CDR1 SGHNT and CDR2 YYREEE come from the germline V gene (reference sequence). Here the CDR3 reads CASSLDSRGYTF. For the CDR3, the DNA is TGTGCCAGCAGCTTGGATAGCCGAGGCTACACCTTC.

The chain joins TRBV11-2 to TRBJ2-7; no firm D call. V shed 4 bases and J shed 0 bases, with 13 bases lying between them. Per germline, CDR1 SGHAT and CDR2 FQNNGV. This CDR3 has 15 amino acids. CDR3 amino acids: CASSSVGYSSYEQYF. Here the CDR3 DNA reads TGTGCCAGCAGCTCGGTGGGCTACAGCTCCTACGAGCAGTACTTC.

The table lists this clone with a few counts. This chain uses TRBV6-4 with TRBJ2-5; possible D gene TRBD2, 5 bases. V shed 4 bases and J shed 2 bases, with 8 bases lying between them. This CDR3 has 13 residues. CDR1 and CDR2 from the germline V gene are MRHNA and SNTAGT. DNA of the CDR3: TGTGCCAGCAGTGCCGGGGAACAAGAGACCCAGTACTTC. Protein: CASSAGEQETQYF.

The chain joins TRBV5-1 to TRBJ1-1; D unresolved. CDR3 length: 14 residues. Deletions cut 0 bases from V and 11 bases from J, with 17 bases between. Germline assignment: CDR1 SGHRS and CDR2 YFSETQ. CDR3 bases: TGCGCCAGCAGCTTGGTAGGCCGCTCCCTACCTGCTTTCTTT. The encoded protein is CASSLVGRSLPAFF.